This paragraph reports one TCR beta chain. The method was immunoSEQ multiplex PCR; TCRdb's version includes in-frame clones alone and lacks a portion of them. The sample has roughly 350,000 clones, 70% to 90% seen once. These data originate in a study of cytomegalovirus exposure and HLA in healthy donors. The CDR3 extends over 18 amino acids. The V and J ends lost 7 bases and 0 bases, in that order; junction bases with no gene match: 10. The germline V gene encodes CDR1 MNHEY and CDR2 SMNVEV (reference sequence). The material sequenced was PBMCs. The chain joins TRBV27 to TRBJ2-1; 12 bases line up with TRBD2. This TCR derives from a woman younger than 35 in good health and CMV-seronegative. In DNA, the CDR3 is TGTGCCAGCACCCCCGGGCTAGCGGGAGGGCCCTCCTACAATGAGCAGTTCTTC. It codes for CASTPGLAGGPSYNEQFF.